This T cell receptor beta chain was obtained from a study of beta chain features in type 1 diabetes. Overall study findings and caveats: Shorter TCRB CDR3s, moderately but significantly so, were found in Type 1 diabetes patients in all four CD4+ subsets. TCRB rearrangement may or may not be influenced by HLA type; here this remained unresolved.

Germline CDR1 is SGHNT and CDR2 is YYREEE (reference sequence). The CDR3 totals 14 residues. V dropped 0 bases and J dropped 4; count of bases not matched to a gene: 3. This clone was detected only a few times. What it recognizes is unknown. What was sequenced were expressed TCRB transcripts, since all of the isolated RNA had been reverse transcribed. Sequencing was performed with immunoSEQ multiplex PCR; in TCRdb, only in-frame clones are kept and a portion is missing. The sample shows approximately 50,000 clones, under 55% of them seen only once. The origin of this receptor is a young man with type 1 diabetes. The rearrangement links TRBV5-4 to TRBJ1-1; 7 bases are a match to TRBD1. What was sequenced was Tregs from blood. In nucleotides, the CDR3 is TGTGCCAGCAGCTTGGACAGGGGAAGCACTGAAGCTTTCTTT. It translates to CASSLDRGSTEAFF.